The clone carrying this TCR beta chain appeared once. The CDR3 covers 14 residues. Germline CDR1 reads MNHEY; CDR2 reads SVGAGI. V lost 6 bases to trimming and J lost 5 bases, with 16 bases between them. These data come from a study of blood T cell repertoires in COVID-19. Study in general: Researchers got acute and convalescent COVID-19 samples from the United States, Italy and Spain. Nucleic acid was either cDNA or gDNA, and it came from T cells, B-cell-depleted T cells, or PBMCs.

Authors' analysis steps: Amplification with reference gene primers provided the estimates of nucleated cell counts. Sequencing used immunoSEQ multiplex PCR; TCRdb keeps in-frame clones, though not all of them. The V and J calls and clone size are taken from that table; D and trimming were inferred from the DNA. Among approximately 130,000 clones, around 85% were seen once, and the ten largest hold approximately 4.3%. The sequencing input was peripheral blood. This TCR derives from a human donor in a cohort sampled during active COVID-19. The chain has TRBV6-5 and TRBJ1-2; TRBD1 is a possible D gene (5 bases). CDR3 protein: CASRRGFLEYGYTF. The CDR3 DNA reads TGTGCCAGCAGGCGGGGCTTTTTGGAATATGGCTACACCTTC.